This T cell receptor (beta chain) was obtained from a study of CD8+ T cells in alopecia areata. Study summary: The drug, oral tofacitinib, was given to treated patients at 5 to 10 mg twice daily. Dosing spanned 6 to 18 months on tofacitinib, then 6 months off drug. Overall study results and limits: There were many expanded lesional clones persisting in scalp and blood during tofacitinib. Mouse data revealed clearer TCR sharing than patient data did, a gap possibly tied to HLA.

Treatment noted: oral pan-JAK inhibitor, 5-10 mg twice daily. This CDR3 spans 17 amino acids. With 3 bases clipped from V and 6 bases from J, the junction kept 9 bases outside the gene matches. The germline V gene encodes CDR1 MGHDK and CDR2 SYGVNS. Remarks on this clone: Antigen specificity is unknown.

Following RNA extraction, reverse transcription yielded cDNA that acted as the sequencing template. Data came from immunoSEQ multiplex PCR; TCRdb stores just in-frame clones and leaves some out. Of about 140,000 clones in the sample, approximately 85% were seen once. The source material was CD8+ T cells sorted from blood, sampled at week 4, from a patient treated with tofacitinib. This receptor was obtained from a human donor with alopecia areata. The chain couples TRBV25-1 to TRBJ2-4, with 12 nucleotides matching TRBD1. The CDR3 loop is CASSDAGTGGLGNIQYF. In DNA, the CDR3 is TGTGCCAGCAGTGATGCCGGGACAGGGGGCTTGGGAAACATTCAGTACTTC.